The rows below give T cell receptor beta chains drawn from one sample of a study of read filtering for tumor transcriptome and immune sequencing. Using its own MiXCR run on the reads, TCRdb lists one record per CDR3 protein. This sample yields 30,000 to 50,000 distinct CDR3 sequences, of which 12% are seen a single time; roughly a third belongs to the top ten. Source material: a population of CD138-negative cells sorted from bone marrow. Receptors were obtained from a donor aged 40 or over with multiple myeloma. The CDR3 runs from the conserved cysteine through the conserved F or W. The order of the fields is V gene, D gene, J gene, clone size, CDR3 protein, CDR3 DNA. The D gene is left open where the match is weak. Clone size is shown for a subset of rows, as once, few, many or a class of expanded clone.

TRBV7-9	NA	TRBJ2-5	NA	CASSLGLETQYF	TGTGCCAGCAGCCTGGGGTTAGAGACCCAGTACTTC
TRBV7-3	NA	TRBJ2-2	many	CASSPRSGAGELFF	TGTGCCAGCAGCCCGCGCTCAGGGGCCGGGGAGCTGTTTTTT
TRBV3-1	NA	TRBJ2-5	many	CASSQNDSPPYF	TGTGCCAGCAGCCAAAATGACTCCCCGCCGTACTTC
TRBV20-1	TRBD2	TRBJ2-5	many	CSASWTSGADQETQYF	TGCAGTGCTTCGTGGACTAGCGGGGCCGACCAAGAGACCCAGTACTTC
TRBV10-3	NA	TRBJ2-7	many	CAIRRGAGYEQYF	TGTGCCATCAGGAGGGGTGCTGGGTACGAGCAGTACTTC
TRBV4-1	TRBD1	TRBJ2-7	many	CASSPSGQGVFHTTEQYF	TGCGCCAGCAGCCCGTCCGGGCAGGGGGTATTCCACACTACGGAGCAGTACTTC
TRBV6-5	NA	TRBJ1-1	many	CASNSGGSNTEAFF	TGTGCCAGCAATTCCGGGGGTTCGAACACTGAAGCTTTCTTT
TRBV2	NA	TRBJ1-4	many	CASTRSEEFYEKRFF	TGTGCCAGCACCCGATCGGAGGAGTTTTATGAAAAACGGTTTTTT
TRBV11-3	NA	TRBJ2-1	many	CASSLSRGSYNEQFF	TGTGCCAGCAGCTTATCCCGGGGATCCTACAATGAGCAGTTCTTC
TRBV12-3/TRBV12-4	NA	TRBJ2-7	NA	CASSFTGTGNEQYF	TGTGCCAGCAGTTTTACCGGGACGGGCAACGAGCAGTACTTC
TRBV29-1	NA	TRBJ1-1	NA	CSLKGSTDTEAFF	TGCAGCTTGAAGGGGAGTACGGACACTGAAGCTTTCTTT
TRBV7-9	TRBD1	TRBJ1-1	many	CASSLSFEPNRRDRGWNTEAFF	TGTGCCAGCAGCTTATCCTTCGAGCCTAATCGCCGGGACAGGGGATGGAACACTGAAGCTTTCTTT
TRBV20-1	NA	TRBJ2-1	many	CSARDGHTGEQFF	TGCAGTGCTAGGGACGGGCACACCGGTGAGCAGTTCTTC
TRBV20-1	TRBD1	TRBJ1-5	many	CSASPRQGAFYQPQHF	TGCAGTGCTAGTCCTCGCCAGGGGGCCTTTTATCAGCCCCAGCATTTT
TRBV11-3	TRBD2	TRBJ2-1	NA	CASSPRTSGIDEQFF	TGTGCCAGCAGCCCACGGACTAGCGGGATTGATGAGCAGTTCTTC
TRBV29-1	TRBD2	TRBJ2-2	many	CSVAGRQGASGTGELFF	TGCAGCGTAGCCGGGAGGCAGGGAGCCTCGGGCACCGGGGAGCTGTTTTTT
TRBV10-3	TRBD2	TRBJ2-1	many	CATLGASGGRNEQFF	TGTGCCACCCTTGGGGCTAGCGGGGGAAGGAATGAGCAGTTCTTC
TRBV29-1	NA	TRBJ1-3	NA	CSVEDPASGNTIYF	TGCAGCGTTGAAGACCCCGCCTCTGGAAACACCATATATTTT
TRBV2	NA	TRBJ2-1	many	CASKRSNLNEQFF	TGTGCCAGCAAGCGCAGTAACCTCAATGAGCAGTTCTTC
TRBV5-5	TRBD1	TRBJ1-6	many	CASSLLGGPLGSPLHF	TGTGCCAGCAGCTTATTAGGGGGCCCGCTTGGTTCACCCCTCCACTTT